This T cell receptor (beta chain) emerged from a study of T-cell memory formation after mild COVID-19. Study-level background: The two donors had largely donor-specific TCR clusters.

TCR alpha and TCR beta cDNA libraries carrying sample barcodes and UMIs were produced by 5'RACE using constant-segment primers. Using its own MiXCR run on the 5' RACE reads, TCRdb lists one record per CDR3 protein. Among 530,000 or so distinct CDR3 sequences, around 16% were seen once, and the ten largest hold just over 8%. V lost 5 bases and J lost 2, with 16 bases in between. CDR1 is SEHNR, CDR2 FQNEAQ, per germline (reference sequence). The CDR3 contains 15 residues. Study outcomes and limitations: Memory sampled before infection contained some responding clones, suggesting cross-reactive memory joined. Clones that contracted clustered mainly in CM and EM if CD4+ and in EMRA if CD8+.

This clonotype was observed a few times. The target antigen is unknown. The sequencing sample was made of PBMCs or a T cell subset sorted from them (not recorded which). The rearrangement links TRBV7-9 to TRBJ2-7; D not resolved. The receptor's source is an adult woman who had mild COVID-19 (a few samples of this study predate the infection). Cell type and time point are not known. As DNA, the CDR3 is TGTGCCAGCAGCCCCCGGACGGCTTCTCCCTACGAGCAGTACTTC. This codes for CASSPRTASPYEQYF. Based on the CDR3 plus reference TRBV7-9 and TRBJ2-7, the full variable domain is DTGVSQNPRHKITKRGQNVTFRCDPISEHNRLYWYRQTLGQGPEFLTYFQNEAQLEKSRLLSDRFSAERPKGSFSTLEIQRTEQGDSAMYLCASSPRTASPYEQYFGPGTRLTVT.